The 18 T cell receptor beta chains given below trace back to one sample, sequenced in a study of blood T cell repertoires in COVID-19. Data came from immunoSEQ multiplex PCR; TCRdb stores just in-frame clones and leaves some out. The sample has approximately 100,000 clones, around 89% seen once. Material for sequencing was peripheral blood. All receptors come from a human donor with acute or convalescent COVID-19. The donor label of this sample is uncertain.

As regards this clone: Other DNA sequences in the sample encode the same CDR3. The J gene is TRBJ1-1, the V gene TRBV29-1; TRBD1 is a possible D gene (5 bases). Per the germline V gene, CDR1 is SQVTM and CDR2 is ANQGSEA. Trimming cost V 3 bases and J 3 bases, with 8 bases left between them. CDR3 size: 12 residues. The CDR3 loop is CSVDTGYTEAFF. In DNA, the CDR3 is TGCAGCGTTGATACAGGATACACTGAAGCTTTCTTT. The full variable domain, completed using reference TRBV29-1 and TRBJ1-1, is SAVISQKPSRDICQRGTSLTIQCQVDSQVTMMFWYRQQPGQSLTLIATANQGSEATYESGFVIDKFPISRPNLTFSTLTVSNMSPEDSSIYLCSVDTGYTEAFFGQGTRLTVV.

The rearrangement joins TRBV5-4 to TRBJ2-7; 9 bases agree with TRBD2. J lost 5 bases, V lost 3 bases, and 12 bases had no gene match. This CDR3 contains 16 residues. Germline V lookup: CDR1 SGHNT, CDR2 YYREEE (reference sequence). CDR3 sequence: CASSSGGREGQDEQYF. The CDR3 DNA is TGTGCCAGCAGCTCGGGAGGGCGGGAGGGCCAGGACGAGCAGTACTTC.

The chain recombines TRBV6-2 or TRBV6-3 with TRBJ1-2, with D hard to call. Germline CDR1 MNHEY, CDR2 SVGEGT. The CDR3 is 12 residues long. V lost 2 bases and J 2 bases, leaving 3 bases between the germline ends. This CDR3 reads CASSYLNYGYTF. The CDR3 DNA follows: TGTGCCAGCAGTTACCTCAACTATGGCTACACCTTC.

The chain employs TRBV19 and TRBJ2-7, with TRBD1 as a possible D gene (5 bases). V shed 6 bases and J shed 6 bases, with 15 bases lying between them. In germline, CDR1 is LNHDA, CDR2 SQIVND (reference sequence). This CDR3 is built from 13 residues. CDR3 in DNA: TGTGCCAGTAGGATCCAGGGAACAGGCGAGCAGTACTTC. This sequence encodes CASRIQGTGEQYF.

The rearrangement joins TRBV9 to TRBJ1-4; a possible D gene is TRBD1 (5 bases). Looked up from germline, CDR1 is SGDLS and CDR2 is YYNGEE. This CDR3 spans 14 amino acids. The V gene lost 2 bases and the J gene lost 0 bases, with 5 bases spanning the gap. Here the CDR3 reads CASSVTATNEKLFF. CDR3 DNA: TGTGCCAGCAGCGTGACAGCAACTAATGAAAAACTGTTTTTT.

In its sample, this clone was seen a few times. The chain recombines TRBV2 with TRBJ2-2, with 8 bases fitting TRBD2. The CDR3 has 15 residues. After removal of 5 bases from V and 0 bases from J, the junction contained 2 bases not matched to a gene. Looked up from germline, CDR1 is SNHLY and CDR2 is FYNNEI. The chain's CDR3 is CASSPGLANTGELFF. CDR3 nucleotides: TGTGCCAGCAGTCCGGGACTAGCGAACACCGGGGAGCTGTTTTTT. The full variable domain, with the rest looked up from reference TRBV2 and TRBJ2-2, is EPEVTQTPSHQVTQMGQEVILRCVPISNHLYFYWYRQILGQKVEFLVSFYNNEISEKSEIFDDQFSVERPDGSNFTLKIRSTKLEDSAMYFCASSPGLANTGELFFGEGSRLTVL.

The gene calls are TRBV7-9 and TRBJ2-1, with TRBD2 identical over 15 bases. Unmatched junction bases numbered 8, after V lost 5 bases and J lost 9 bases. The CDR3 length is 16 residues. Germline values: CDR1 SEHNR, CDR2 FQNEAQ (reference sequence). This chain's CDR3 is CASSNGLAGGFSEQFF. The CDR3 nucleotides are TGTGCCAGCAGCAATGGACTAGCGGGAGGGTTTAGTGAGCAGTTCTTC. Filled out from reference TRBV7-9 and TRBJ2-1, the complete variable domain reads DTGVSQNPRHKITKRGQNVTFRCDPISEHNRLYWYRQTLGQGPEFLTYFQNEAQLEKSRLLSDRFSAERPKGSFSTLEIQRTEQGDSAMYLCASSNGLAGGFSEQFFGPGTRLTVL.

This clone appeared many times. This chain links TRBV28 with TRBJ2-7, with 7 bases fitting TRBD1. The CDR3 is 15 amino acids. The J segment lost 3 bases and the V segment lost 5 bases, leaving 10 bases of the junction unmatched. Germline V CDR1 and CDR2: MDHEN, SYDVKM. CDR3 nucleotides: TGTGCCAGCAGTACCCGAGGGGGCCGGGACTACGAGCAGTACTTC. It is translated as CASSTRGGRDYEQYF.

This chain links TRBV29-1 with TRBJ1-2; TRBD1 aligns across 7 bases. CDR1 and CDR2 (germline): SQVTM, ANQGSEA. V shed 6 bases, J shed 6 bases, and the junction held 1 base outside the gene matches. The CDR3 length is 10 residues. This CDR3 is CSVGQNGYTF. The CDR3 nucleotides read TGCAGCGTGGGACAGAATGGCTACACCTTC.

V usage is TRBV2 and J usage is TRBJ1-2; perhaps TRBD1 as D (6 bases). The V end was cut by 3 bases, the J end by 4 bases, with 21 bases between. The CDR3 length is 17 residues. Germline V lookup: CDR1 SNHLY, CDR2 FYNNEI. The CDR3 DNA follows: TGTGCCAGCAGTGATGGGGCAGGGGCCTCCCCTCCCTATGGCTACACCTTC. Translating gives CASSDGAGASPPYGYTF.

This sequence joins TRBV5-8 and TRBJ2-1, with D possibly being TRBD1 (6 bases). CDR1 is SGHTS, CDR2 YDEGEE, per germline. V was pared by 2 bases and J by 7 bases, with 10 bases between. The CDR3 consists of 13 residues. The CDR3 reads CASSFQGMNEQFF. CDR3 DNA sequence: TGTGCCAGCAGCTTTCAGGGGATGAATGAGCAGTTCTTC.

The chain has TRBV28 and TRBJ2-7, with TRBD2 identical over 8 bases. CDR3 length: 14 amino acids. V trimming: 6 bases; J trimming: 2 bases; junction bases outside the gene matches: 6. The germline V gene encodes CDR1 MDHEN and CDR2 SYDVKM. CDR3 sequence reads: CASRLWTSPYEQYF. The CDR3 nucleotides read TGTGCCAGCAGGCTGTGGACTAGCCCCTACGAGCAGTACTTC.

The chain joins TRBV7-9 to TRBJ1-3; TRBD1 is a possible D gene (5 bases). Germline V CDR1 and CDR2: SEHNR, FQNEAQ (reference sequence). CDR3 length: 15 residues. V was clipped by 4 bases and J by 2 bases, with 12 bases between them. CDR3 loop: CASSSSGITGNTIYF. In DNA, the CDR3 is TGTGCCAGCAGCTCATCAGGGATTACTGGAAACACCATATATTTT.

This clone was detected only once. The rearrangement joins TRBV7-9 to TRBJ1-5, with unresolved D. Germline CDR1 SEHNR, CDR2 FQNEAQ (reference sequence). The V end lost 6 bases, the J end lost 0 bases, and 15 bases lay between the germline ends. The length of the CDR3 is 16 residues. The CDR3 nucleotides are TGTGCCAGCAGTTCAATGGACTGGGATAGCAATCAGCCCCAGCATTTT. As protein: CASSSMDWDSNQPQHF.

The chain recombines TRBV11-2 with TRBJ2-1; D unclear. V was shortened by 1 base and J by 0 bases, with 7 bases between the two germline ends. The CDR3 has 15 amino acids. Germline V gives CDR1 SGHAT, CDR2 FQNNGV. CDR3 loop: CASSLAWSSYNEQFF. The CDR3 nucleotides are TGTGCCAGCAGCTTAGCATGGAGCTCCTACAATGAGCAGTTCTTC.

CDR3 amino acids: CASSRLPAGHTEAFF. CDR3 DNA sequence: TGTGCCAGCAGCCGACTACCGGCGGGGCACACTGAAGCTTTCTTT. The V call is TRBV3-1 (or the pseudogene TRBV3-2), the J call TRBJ1-1; D may be TRBD1 (5 bases). The CDR3 is 15 residues long. V lost 4 bases to trimming and J lost 3 bases, with 15 bases between them. Per germline, CDR1 LGHDT and CDR2 YNNKEL (reference sequence).

The rearrangement joins TRBV6-1 to TRBJ1-2; D gene ambiguous. The CDR3 loop spans 16 amino acids. V gave up 1 base and J gave up 5 bases, with 17 bases separating them. Per germline, CDR1 MNHNS and CDR2 SASEGT. The CDR3 sequence is CASSEVSRSSGYGYTF. The CDR3 DNA reads TGTGCCAGCAGTGAAGTCTCCCGGTCCTCGGGGTATGGCTACACCTTC.

The chain joins TRBV29-1 to TRBJ1-2; D not certain. The ends were cut back, 4 bases at V and 2 bases at J, with 14 bases in the middle. The V gene's germline CDR1 is SQVTM and CDR2 ANQGSEA. The CDR3 contains 14 residues. DNA for the CDR3: TGCAGCGTTGGTGGGCGTACTGAAAACTATGGCTACACCTTC. Translated, it gives CSVGGRTENYGYTF.